This T cell receptor (beta chain) is drawn from a study of CD8+ T cells in alopecia areata. General study points: On tofacitinib, scalp and blood still held many of the expanded lesional clones.

In germline, CDR1 is SGHRS, CDR2 YFSETQ. The CDR3 length is 15 residues. V was cut by 2 bases and J by 0 bases, with 9 bases left in between. After isolation, RNA underwent reverse transcription to generate cDNA as the sequencing template. Using immunoSEQ multiplex PCR, the repertoire was profiled, and TCRdb retains in-frame clones only, with some absent. The sample shows some 200,000 clones, roughly three fifths of them seen only once. A remark on this clone: Its antigen remains unidentified.

As for treatment: oral pan-JAK inhibitor, 5-10 mg twice daily. The chain employs TRBV5-1 and TRBJ1-3; the D gene is possibly TRBD1 (5 bases). This TCR was sampled from a human donor with alopecia areata. The material sequenced was CD4+ T cells sorted from blood, taken at week 4, from a patient treated with tofacitinib. CDR3 sequence (DNA): TGCGCCAGCAGCTTAAGCGGGGGCTCTGGAAACACCATATATTTT. As protein: CASSLSGGSGNTIYF. The full variable domain, with the rest looked up from reference TRBV5-1 and TRBJ1-3, is KAGVTQTPRYLIKTRGQQVTLSCSPISGHRSVSWYQQTPGQGLQFLFEYFSETQRNKGNFPGRFSGRQFSNSRSEMNVSTLELGDSALYLCASSLSGGSGNTIYFGEGSWLTVV.